Sequencing of this TCR beta chain was carried out in a study of blood T cell repertoires in COVID-19. Trimming cost V 3 bases and J 4 bases, with 15 bases left between them. Germline V lookup: CDR1 DFQATT, CDR2 SNEGSKA (reference sequence). The CDR3 is made up of 14 amino acids. In the original processing: Quantification of nucleated cells was approximated via reference gene primer amplification. The repertoire was sequenced with immunoSEQ multiplex PCR; TCRdb's copy has only in-frame clones and lacks some. V and J calls plus clone size are reproduced from that table; the DNA served to infer D and trimming. Seen here are about 150,000 clones, 75% to 80% observed once, and the top ten hold approximately 13%.

Sequenced: peripheral blood. This sequence joins TRBV20-1 and TRBJ1-2; D is perhaps TRBD1 (6 bases). This TCR came from a woman at least 80 years old with acute or convalescent COVID-19. The DNA of the CDR3 is TGCAGTGCTAGTCCATCTGGGGGCAGCTATGGCTACACCTTC. Translated: CSASPSGGSYGYTF.